This entry concerns a single TCR beta chain. In germline, CDR1 is MNHNY, CDR2 SVGAGI (reference sequence). Trimming shortened V by 2 bases and J by 8 bases, and 16 bases separated the two germline ends. This CDR3 is 15 amino acids long. Measured with immunoSEQ multiplex PCR; TCRdb has only the in-frame clones, and not every one. In the table there are about 83,000 clones, around nine tenths of which are singletons. These data originate in a study of technical replicates of blood from a few donors. Sample: T cells isolated from PBMCs. The chain employs TRBV6-6 and TRBJ1-3; D ambiguous. The source is a human donor in good health. The CDR3 sequence: CASSYSRYSRDTIYF. CDR3 nucleotides: TGTGCCAGCAGTTACAGTCGCTACTCTCGGGACACCATATATTTT.